The text below deals with one TCR beta chain. These data belong to a study of PD-1 blockade in classical Hodgkin lymphoma. Profiled with immunoSEQ multiplex PCR; TCRdb holds only in-frame clones, not every one. Altogether about 3,300 clones are present, about four fifths being singletons, with the ten largest covering 2.6%. The CDR3 spans 15 residues. Trimming cost V 6 bases and J 4 bases; bases outside gene matches: 9. Germline V gives CDR1 MNHNS, CDR2 SASEGT. The time point was: newly diagnosed, previously untreated cHL patient sample. Investigators isolated CD4+ T cells from thawed PBMCs through magnetic negative selection.

The sequenced material came from CD4+ T cells from blood. The chain joins TRBV6-1 to TRBJ2-1, with 7 positions matching TRBD2. This receptor was obtained from a human donor with classical Hodgkin lymphoma. CDR3 residues: CASSYASGTYNEQFF. The CDR3 coding sequence is TGTGCCAGCAGCTACGCTAGCGGAACTTACAATGAGCAGTTCTTC.